The 29 T cell receptor beta chains below all came from one sample that was sequenced in a study of T-cell reconstitution after alpha-beta-depleted transplantation in children. Unique molecular identifiers were used to barcode this TCRbeta library. TCRdb re-analysed the PCR reads in MiXCR, keeping a single row per CDR3 protein. The sample comprises over 400,000 distinct CDR3 sequences, around two fifths of which are singletons, and approximately 30% rests with the top ten. The sequencing used PBMCs, collected before TCRalphabeta/CD19-depleted stem cell transplant. Receptors originate from a girl aged 2 to 9 with aplastic anemia, due to receive a stem cell transplant.

Ten or more counts support this clonotype. V gene TRBV20-1 combines with J gene TRBJ1-1, with D perhaps TRBD1 (5 bases). The CDR3 runs 16 residues. Trimming pared 4 bases from V and 4 bases from J, leaving 22 bases between. Germline-derived CDR1 and CDR2 are DFQATT and SNEGSKA (reference sequence). The CDR3 reads CSATRGPFELGTEAFF. Here the CDR3 DNA reads TGCAGTGCTACGCGGGGACCCTTCGAACTGGGCACTGAAGCTTTCTTT.

J is TRBJ2-7 and V is TRBV28, with 10 bases aligning to TRBD2. The CDR3 totals 16 residues. Germline CDR1 and CDR2: MDHEN and SYDVKM. Trimming took 3 bases from V and 4 from J; bases not matched to a gene: 9. In DNA form, the CDR3 reads TGTGCCAGCAGTTTGTCTACTAGCGGGGTCAGATACGAGCAGTACTTC. It is translated as CASSLSTSGVRYEQYF.

The CDR3 sequence is CATSTPLGGSTEAFF. The DNA of the CDR3 is TGTGCCACCAGCACCCCCCTGGGGGGTAGCACTGAAGCTTTCTTT. This sequence joins TRBV15 and TRBJ1-1, with D possibly TRBD1 on 5 matching bases. Per the germline V gene, CDR1 is LNHNV and CDR2 is YYDKDF (reference sequence). V was pared by 4 bases and J by 4 bases, with 16 bases between. This CDR3 comprises 15 residues. The full variable domain, its missing parts supplied by reference TRBV15 and TRBJ1-1, is DAMVIQNPRYQVTQFGKPVTLSCSQTLNHNVMYWYQQKSSQAPKLLFHYYDKDFNNEADTPDNFQSRRPNTSFCFLDIRSPGLGDTAMYLCATSTPLGGSTEAFFGQGTRLTVV.

This clonotype was recorded a few times. The chain combines TRBV19 with TRBJ2-6; D perhaps matches TRBD2 (6 bases). Trimming took off 5 bases at V and 10 bases at J, with 15 bases between the two ends. Germline CDR1 is LNHDA and CDR2 is SQIVND (reference sequence). The CDR3 runs to 14 residues. This chain's CDR3 is CASSPGGGVNVLTF. In nucleotides, the CDR3 is TGTGCCAGTAGTCCCGGGGGTGGTGTTAACGTCCTGACTTTC.

The genes are TRBV20-1 and TRBJ1-4; possibly TRBD1 for D (5 bases). V gave up 2 bases and J gave up 14 bases, with 24 bases separating them. The CDR3 consists of 15 residues. Looked up from germline, CDR1 is DFQATT and CDR2 is SNEGSKA (reference sequence). The CDR3 DNA reads TGCAGTGCTAGACAGGGTTCCATGTCGACGGGTGGGCTGTTTTTT. Its translation is CSARQGSMSTGGLFF.

The V call is TRBV2, the J call TRBJ2-6; TRBD2 is a possible D gene (6 bases). Per the germline V gene, CDR1 is SNHLY and CDR2 is FYNNEI. This CDR3 region has 14 residues. V gave up 7 bases and J gave up 2 bases, with 9 bases separating them. CDR3 in amino acids: CASTGGPGANVLTF. For the CDR3, the DNA is TGTGCCAGCACCGGGGGTCCTGGGGCCAACGTCCTGACTTTC. Variable domain in full (rest from reference TRBV2 and TRBJ2-6): EPEVTQTPSHQVTQMGQEVILRCVPISNHLYFYWYRQILGQKVEFLVSFYNNEISEKSEIFDDQFSVERPDGSNFTLKIRSTKLEDSAMYFCASTGGPGANVLTFGAGSRLTVL.

This chain links TRBV27 with TRBJ2-7; D remains ambiguous. Germline loops: CDR1 MNHEY, CDR2 SMNVEV (reference sequence). V was pared by 3 bases and J by 4 bases, with 10 bases between. This CDR3 is 13 amino acids long. This CDR3 reads CASSFGYRYEQYF. The CDR3 nucleotides are TGTGCCAGCAGTTTCGGCTATAGATACGAGCAGTACTTC.

There are a few counts of this clonotype. V usage is TRBV6-2 or TRBV6-3 and J usage is TRBJ2-3; 10 bases align to TRBD2. In germline, CDR1 is MNHEY, CDR2 SVGEGT. The CDR3 is 21 residues long. Trimming took 11 bases from V and 2 from J; bases not matched to a gene: 28. CDR3: CAPHPLTRIELAGDTTDTQYF. The CDR3 region has the DNA TGTGCCCCTCATCCCCTGACGCGAATCGAGCTAGCGGGGGATACCACAGATACGCAGTATTTT.

This clonotype has a handful of counts. The J gene is TRBJ2-7, the V gene TRBV6-5; 8 bases agree with TRBD1. The trim removed 0 bases at V and 3 bases at J, leaving 7 bases unmatched. CDR3 length equals 16 residues. Germline CDR1 and CDR2: MNHEY and SVGAGI. CDR3 bases: TGTGCCAGCAGTTACTCCGGGACAGGAGGGAGCTACGAGCAGTACTTC. Translating it yields CASSYSGTGGSYEQYF.

This clonotype was observed at least ten times. The J gene is TRBJ2-3, the V gene TRBV10-3; 12 bases map to TRBD2. The CDR3 contains 19 residues. The germline V gene has CDR1 ENHRY and CDR2 SYGVKD. V shed 0 bases, J shed 0 bases, and the junction held 7 bases outside the gene matches. The CDR3 DNA sequence: TGTGCCATCAGTGAGTCGTTACTAGCGGGAGGAGGGAGCACAGATACGCAGTATTTT. Protein: CAISESLLAGGGSTDTQYF.

The chain carries TRBV12-3 or TRBV12-4 and TRBJ2-6; no firm D call. CDR3 length: 15 residues. V lost 6 bases and J lost 0, with 9 bases in between. Here the CDR3 reads CASSPKLSGANVLTF. The CDR3 region has the DNA TGTGCCAGCAGCCCGAAACTCTCTGGGGCCAACGTCCTGACTTTC.

The chain employs TRBV30 and TRBJ2-7, with 8 bases lining up with TRBD2. Germline V gene data show CDR1 as GTSNPN and CDR2 as SVGIG (reference sequence). Germline trimming cut 0 bases from V and 2 bases from J; bases unmatched to any gene: 9. The CDR3 sequence is 16 residues long. The CDR3, as DNA: TGTGCCTGGAGTGTACTGAGGCGGGAGGCTCCCTACGAGCAGTACTTC. This sequence encodes CAWSVLRREAPYEQYF.

The chain links TRBV7-8 to TRBJ2-2; 7 bases match TRBD1. Trimming at V came to 5 bases and at J to 1 base, leaving 7 bases not matched to a gene. The CDR3 runs to 16 residues. The germline gives CDR1 SGHVS, CDR2 FQNEAQ. The CDR3 bases are TGTGCCAGCAGCACAACCGGGACAGTGAACACCGGGGAGCTGTTTTTT. Translated, it gives CASSTTGTVNTGELFF. Combining the CDR3 with reference TRBV7-8 and TRBJ2-2 gives the whole variable domain GAGVSQSPRYKVAKRGQDVALRCDPISGHVSLFWYQQALGQGPEFLTYFQNEAQLDKSGLPSDRFFAERPEGSVSTLKIQRTQQEDSAVYLCASSTTGTVNTGELFFGEGSRLTVL.

This clonotype was seen once. V and J are TRBV20-1 and TRBJ1-1, with no clear D. In germline, CDR1 is DFQATT, CDR2 SNEGSKA (reference sequence). Trimming took 1 base from V and 1 from J, leaving 13 bases between them. The CDR3 is 15 amino acids. CDR3 in amino acids: CSARGVKGRNTEAFF. In DNA, the CDR3 is TGCAGTGCTAGAGGAGTTAAAGGCAGGAACACTGAAGCTTTCTTT.

This clonotype was seen at least ten times. This chain links TRBV20-1 with TRBJ2-7, with 11 bases fitting TRBD2. V was pared by 7 bases and J by 4 bases, with 6 bases of the junction left unmatched. The germline V gene has CDR1 DFQATT and CDR2 SNEGSKA (reference sequence). The CDR3 is made up of 13 amino acids. The DNA of the CDR3 is TGCAGTGTCACTAGCGGGAGCTCGTACGAGCAGTACTTC. This translates into CSVTSGSSYEQYF.

This clonotype has more than one count but fewer than ten. The rearrangement links TRBV12-3 or TRBV12-4 to TRBJ2-7; D is unresolved. The CDR3 loop spans 11 amino acids. Trimming removed 6 bases at V and 8 bases at J, with 11 bases between. CDR3 protein: CASSQTDKQYF. CDR3 bases: TGTGCCAGCAGCCAAACAGACAAGCAGTACTTC.

V gene TRBV12-3 or TRBV12-4 combines with J gene TRBJ1-1; 8 nucleotides align to TRBD1. The junction had 8 bases not matched to a gene; V was cut back by 4 bases and J by 1 base. The CDR3 has 16 residues. The CDR3 coding sequence is TGTGCCAGCAGTTCCGACAGGGGCGCTGGGAACACTGAAGCTTTCTTT. Translated, it gives CASSSDRGAGNTEAFF.

The CDR3 spells CASSYRAPGELFF. DNA for the CDR3: TGTGCCAGCAGCTACAGGGCCCCCGGGGAGCTGTTTTTT. J is TRBJ2-2 and V is TRBV12-3 or TRBV12-4, with D possibly being TRBD1 (6 bases). CDR3 length: 13 residues. Trimming took off 6 bases at V and 6 bases at J, with 11 bases between the two ends.

The chain links TRBV4-2 to TRBJ2-3, with a possible D match to TRBD2 (6 bases). The CDR3 extends over 18 amino acids. V dropped 0 bases and J dropped 0 bases, with 16 bases sitting between them. Germline CDR1 LGHNA, CDR2 YNFKEQ. The CDR3 DNA reads as TGTGCCAGCAGCCAAGATCTGGGTGGGAGGCCTAGCACAGATACGCAGTATTTT. Amino acid sequence: CASSQDLGGRPSTDTQYF.

This clonotype was recorded a few times. V gene TRBV7-9 combines with J gene TRBJ2-7, with 13 nucleotides matching TRBD2. The CDR3 has 19 residues. Germline-derived CDR1 and CDR2 are SEHNR and FQNEAQ (reference sequence). V gave up 1 base and J gave up 1 base; unmatched junction bases: 10. In DNA, the CDR3 is TGTGCCAGCAGCTTAGTTGGTACTAGCGGGAGGGGAGTATCCTACGAGCAGTACTTC. Protein product: CASSLVGTSGRGVSYEQYF. Looking up the rest from reference TRBV7-9 and TRBJ2-7 gives the full variable domain: DTGVSQNPRHKITKRGQNVTFRCDPISEHNRLYWYRQTLGQGPEFLTYFQNEAQLEKSRLLSDRFSAERPKGSFSTLEIQRTEQGDSAMYLCASSLVGTSGRGVSYEQYFGPGTRLTVT.

This chain uses TRBV7-6 with TRBJ2-1; 12 nucleotides agree with TRBD2. V was clipped by 6 bases and J by 5 bases; unmatched bases: 17. In germline, CDR1 is SGHVS, CDR2 FNYEAQ. This CDR3 has 19 residues. CDR3: CASSRVAGLAGLGNNEQFF. The CDR3 DNA reads as TGTGCCAGCAGTCGCGTCGCGGGACTAGCGGGTCTCGGGAACAATGAGCAGTTCTTC.

This chain links TRBV7-2 with TRBJ2-1; 7 bases align to TRBD2. The V and J ends lost 4 bases and 7 bases, in that order; junction bases with no gene match: 10. Germline assignment: CDR1 SGHTA and CDR2 FQGNSA. This CDR3 comprises 15 residues. CDR3 nucleotide sequence: TGTGCCAGCAGCTCCCCGGGAGGTTGGGGGAATGAGCAGTTCTTC. Its protein product is CASSSPGGWGNEQFF.

This clonotype was detected many times. The gene calls are TRBV20-1 and TRBJ2-5, with D perhaps TRBD1 (5 bases). This CDR3 has 14 amino acids. Trimming cost V 0 bases and J 1 base, with 9 bases left between them. Germline lookup yields CDR1 DFQATT and CDR2 SNEGSKA (reference sequence). The CDR3 sequence: CSARDPQGQETQYF. The CDR3 bases are TGCAGTGCTAGAGATCCGCAGGGCCAAGAGACCCAGTACTTC.

The V gene is TRBV11-1, the J gene TRBJ2-1; TRBD2 aligns across 10 bases. The germline CDR1 and CDR2 sequences are SGHAT and FQDESV (reference sequence). This CDR3 has 14 amino acids. J was trimmed by 12 bases and V by 5 bases; bases with no gene match: 10. The DNA for the CDR3 is TGTGCCAGCAGCGCCCGCGGGACTAGCGATTTGCAGTTCTTC. Amino acid sequence: CASSARGTSDLQFF. Complete variable domain (other parts from reference TRBV11-1 and TRBJ2-1): EAEVAQSPRYKITEKSQAVAFWCDPISGHATLYWYRQILGQGPELLVQFQDESVVDDSQLPKDRFSAERLKGVDSTLKIQPAELGDSAMYLCASSARGTSDLQFFGPGTRLTVL.

The chain links TRBV29-1 to TRBJ2-1; possibly TRBD1 or TRBD2 for D (5 bases each). The CDR3 covers 15 residues. CDR1 and CDR2 (germline): SQVTM, ANQGSEA. Trimming took 3 bases from V and 0 from J, leaving 12 bases between them. The CDR3 DNA reads TGCAGCGTTGAGGGTCTAGGGACCTCCTACAATGAGCAGTTCTTC. This sequence encodes CSVEGLGTSYNEQFF.

The V gene is TRBV12-3 or TRBV12-4, the J gene TRBJ1-1; 8 bases are shared with TRBD1. V dropped 3 bases and J dropped 3; count of bases not matched to a gene: 3. The CDR3 covers 14 residues. CDR3 DNA sequence: TGTGCCAGCAGTTTCGGCAGGGGGCACACTGAAGCTTTCTTT. Encoded protein: CASSFGRGHTEAFF.

The J gene is TRBJ2-7, the V gene TRBV5-1, with D unclear. This CDR3 region has 14 residues. The V gene's germline CDR1 is SGHRS and CDR2 YFSETQ. V lost 2 bases and J 2 bases, leaving 11 bases between the germline ends. CDR3 bases: TGCGCCAGCAGCTTAGAGGACCAGACCTACGAGCAGTACTTC. Amino acids: CASSLEDQTYEQYF.

This chain connects TRBV6-1 to TRBJ2-7; TRBD1 aligns across 9 bases. Germline loops: CDR1 MNHNS, CDR2 SASEGT. The V gene end was trimmed by 5 bases and the J gene end by 6 bases; junction bases not matched to a gene: 11. The CDR3 loop spans 15 amino acids. CDR3 region: CASSPQWNRGLEQYF. Written as DNA, the CDR3 is TGTGCCAGCAGTCCACAATGGAACAGGGGGCTCGAGCAGTACTTC.

The sample holds a few counts of this clonotype. The chain has TRBV28 and TRBJ2-7; D is perhaps TRBD1 (6 bases). V was clipped by 9 bases and J by 3 bases, with 12 bases between them. In germline, CDR1 is MDHEN, CDR2 SYDVKM. The CDR3 totals 12 residues. CDR3 loop: CASGQGNYEQYF. CDR3 coding DNA: TGTGCCAGTGGCCAGGGGAACTACGAGCAGTACTTC. The full variable domain, its missing parts supplied by reference TRBV28 and TRBJ2-7, is DVKVTQSSRYLVKRTGEKVFLECVQDMDHENMFWYRQDPGLGLRLIYFSYDVKMKEKGDIPEGYSVSREKKERFSLILESASTNQTSMYLCASGQGNYEQYFGPGTRLTVT.